This TCR beta chain was documented in a study of Ad26.COV2.S vaccination and SARS-CoV-2 variants. At the level of the study: Intramuscularly, Ad26.COV2.S was given either once or twice, 56 days apart.

Study-level points and caveats: Non-spike TCR breadth did not differ much between vaccine and placebo recipients.

A note on this clone: What it recognizes is unknown. The same CDR3 can be traced to other DNA sequences in this sample.

Documented treatment: roughly 19 received Ad26.COV2.S at low or high dose, single or two shots; about 5 received placebo; per-sample allocation not given. Samples came from day 63 after the first vaccine or placebo injection. Ad26 vector vaccine expressed Wuhan-strain SARS-CoV-2 spike. The data were produced by immunoSEQ multiplex PCR, yet TCRdb's version contains in-frame clones alone and is incomplete. The profile shows hundreds of thousands of clones, 80% to 95% of them singletons. This receptor was obtained from a person aged 18-60 years who received the Ad26.COV2.S COVID-19 vaccine or a placebo. The sequences come from peripheral blood, collected in a trial of Ad26.COV2.S vaccine versus placebo.

The CDR3 here is CASSLYNEQFF. The CDR3 DNA reads as TGTGCCAGCAGCCTATACAATGAGCAGTTCTTC. The J gene is TRBJ2-1, the V gene TRBV5-4; D not certain. Germline CDR1 is SGHNT and CDR2 is YYREEE (reference sequence). The V gene lost 4 bases and the J gene lost 4 bases, with 3 bases spanning the gap. The CDR3 is 11 amino acids.